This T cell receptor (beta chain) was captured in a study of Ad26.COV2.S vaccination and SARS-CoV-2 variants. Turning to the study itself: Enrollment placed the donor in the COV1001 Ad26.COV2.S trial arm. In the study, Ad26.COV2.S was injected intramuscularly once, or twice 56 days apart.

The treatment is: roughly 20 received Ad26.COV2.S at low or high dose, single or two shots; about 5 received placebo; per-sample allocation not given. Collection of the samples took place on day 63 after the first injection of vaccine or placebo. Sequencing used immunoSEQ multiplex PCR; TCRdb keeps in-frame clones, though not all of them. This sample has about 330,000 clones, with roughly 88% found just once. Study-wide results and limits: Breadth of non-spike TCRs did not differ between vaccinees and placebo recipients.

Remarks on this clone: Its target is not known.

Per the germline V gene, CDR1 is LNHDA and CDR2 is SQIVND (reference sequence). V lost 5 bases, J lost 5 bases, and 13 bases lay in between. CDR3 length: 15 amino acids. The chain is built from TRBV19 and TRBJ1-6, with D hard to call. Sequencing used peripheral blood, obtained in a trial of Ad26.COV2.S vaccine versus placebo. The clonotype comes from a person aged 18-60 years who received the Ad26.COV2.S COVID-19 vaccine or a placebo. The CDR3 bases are TGTGCCAGTAGTCGGGATGAAGTGAATAATTCACCCCTCCACTTT. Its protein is CASSRDEVNNSPLHF.